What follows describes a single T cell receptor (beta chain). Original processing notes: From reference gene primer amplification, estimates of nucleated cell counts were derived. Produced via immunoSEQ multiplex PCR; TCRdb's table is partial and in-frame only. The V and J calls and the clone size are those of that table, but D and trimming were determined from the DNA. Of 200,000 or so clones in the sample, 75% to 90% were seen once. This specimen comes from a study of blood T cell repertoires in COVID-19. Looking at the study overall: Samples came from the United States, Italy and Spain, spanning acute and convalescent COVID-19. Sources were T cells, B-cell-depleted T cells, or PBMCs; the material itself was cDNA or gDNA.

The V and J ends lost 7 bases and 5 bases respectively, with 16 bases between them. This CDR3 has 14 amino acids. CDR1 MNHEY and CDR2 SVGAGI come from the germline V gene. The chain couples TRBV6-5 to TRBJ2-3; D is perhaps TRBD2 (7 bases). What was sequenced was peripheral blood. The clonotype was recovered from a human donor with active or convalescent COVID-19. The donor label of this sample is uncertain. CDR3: CASILLGGGDTQYF. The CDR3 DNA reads TGTGCCAGCATACTACTAGGGGGGGGAGATACGCAGTATTTT.